Listed here are 22 T cell receptor beta chains from one sample, sequenced in a study of T cell responses to AZD1222 COVID-19 vaccine. Generated by immunoSEQ multiplex PCR, the TCRdb table keeps only in-frame clones and is missing some. This sample has more than 95,000 clones, with roughly 90% found just once. The sample was peripheral blood, taken on day 0 of AZD1222 vaccination. These receptors were obtained from an adult in good health.

The gene calls are TRBV5-1 and TRBJ1-2, with no clear D. Looked up from germline, CDR1 is SGHRS and CDR2 is YFSETQ. This CDR3 contains 16 residues. Trimming pared 1 base from V and 0 bases from J, leaving 13 bases between. The CDR3 spells CASSLSSGLANYGYTF. The CDR3 bases are TGCGCCAGCAGCTTGAGTTCCGGACTCGCTAACTATGGCTACACCTTC.

The chain is built from TRBV11-3 and TRBJ2-3; 7 bases map to TRBD2. This CDR3 comprises 16 residues. The germline V gene encodes CDR1 SGHNT and CDR2 YENEEA. V was clipped by 4 bases and J by 3 bases; unmatched bases: 10. CDR3 DNA: TGTGCCAGCAGCTACGCTTTCGGGCGGGGGACAGATACGCAGTATTTT. This sequence encodes CASSYAFGRGTDTQYF.

The rearrangement joins TRBV27 to TRBJ2-3; D call uncertain. Looked up from germline, CDR1 is MNHEY and CDR2 is SMNVEV (reference sequence). The ends were cut back, 0 bases at V and 0 bases at J, with 1 base in the middle. This CDR3 comprises 13 residues. In nucleotides, the CDR3 is TGTGCCAGCAGTTTATCGAGCACAGATACGCAGTATTTT. Translated: CASSLSSTDTQYF.

The chain carries TRBV28 and TRBJ2-1; D unclear. The CDR3 runs to 18 residues. Germline CDR1 and CDR2: MDHEN and SYDVKM. V was pared by 5 bases and J by 0 bases, with 20 bases between. Here the CDR3 DNA reads TGTGCCAGCAGTATTACTGACCAGCGCCGAAGCTCCTACAATGAGCAGTTCTTC. It encodes CASSITDQRRSSYNEQFF.

This clone was observed once. The chain carries TRBV9 and TRBJ1-3; unclear D gene. The germline CDR1 and CDR2 sequences are SGDLS and YYNGEE. CDR3 length: 17 amino acids. V was trimmed by 4 bases and J by 1 base, leaving 18 bases between them. The CDR3: CASSRRLDGTSGNTIYF. The CDR3 DNA reads as TGTGCCAGCAGCCGTAGGTTGGACGGAACATCTGGAAACACCATATATTTT.

The V and J genes are TRBV4-2 and TRBJ2-5, with 8 bases that match TRBD2. V lost 0 bases, J lost 4 bases, and 10 bases stayed unmatched. Germline CDR1 reads LGHNA; CDR2 reads YNFKEQ. This CDR3 has 17 amino acids. The CDR3 sequence: CASSQDGLVAGLETQYF. The DNA for the CDR3 is TGTGCCAGCAGCCAAGATGGCTTGGTAGCGGGGCTAGAGACCCAGTACTTC.

This clone appeared a few times. This chain joins TRBV10-3 and TRBJ1-4, with no clear D. The CDR3 runs 13 residues. In germline, CDR1 is ENHRY, CDR2 SYGVKD. V lost 4 bases and J lost 8, with 11 bases in between. Written as DNA, the CDR3 is TGTGCCATCAGTGGAGGGATTGGGGAAAAACTGTTTTTT. Protein product: CAISGGIGEKLFF.

The chain employs TRBV10-2 and TRBJ2-1, with TRBD2 identical over 12 bases. Germline assignment: CDR1 WSHSY and CDR2 SAAADI. The CDR3 consists of 14 residues. Trimming cost V 9 bases and J 3 bases; bases outside gene matches: 3. In DNA, the CDR3 is TGCGCCAGTTCGGGACTAGCGGGCTACAATGAGCAGTTCTTC. It codes for CASSGLAGYNEQFF.

This clone was picked up one time. The chain carries TRBV7-2 and TRBJ1-2; D uncertain. This CDR3 has 15 amino acids. The V gene lost 5 bases and the J gene lost 2 bases, with 15 bases spanning the gap. The germline gives CDR1 SGHTA, CDR2 FQGNSA. The CDR3 DNA reads TGTGCCAGCAGCACGACCGGGTCCGGGAACTATGGCTACACCTTC. Amino acid sequence: CASSTTGSGNYGYTF.

The chain combines TRBV15 with TRBJ1-4; D is unresolved. The CDR3 extends over 16 amino acids. Per the germline V gene, CDR1 is LNHNV and CDR2 is YYDKDF (reference sequence). The V end lost 0 bases, the J end lost 3 bases, and 11 bases lay between the germline ends. The CDR3 here is CATSRDLQVPNEKLFF. CDR3 DNA: TGTGCCACCAGCAGAGATCTGCAGGTGCCTAATGAAAAACTGTTTTTT.

The J gene is TRBJ1-2, the V gene TRBV6-5, with TRBD1 matching 7 bases. Germline trimming cut 5 bases from V and 0 bases from J; bases unmatched to any gene: 3. The CDR3 extends over 14 amino acids. The germline CDR1 and CDR2 sequences are MNHEY and SVGAGI. CDR3 in DNA: TGTGCCAGCAGTCCCGGGACAGCTAACTATGGCTACACCTTC. As protein: CASSPGTANYGYTF.

The chain couples TRBV21-1 to TRBJ1-2. TRBV21-1 is given as a pseudogene. The CDR3 runs 15 residues. The CDR3 DNA follows: TGTGCCAGCACCAGCCCGGACCTCCTTGAGGATGGCTACACCTTC. It codes for CASTSPDLLEDGYTF.

This clone was picked up a small number of times. Other DNA sequences of this sample code for an identical CDR3. The CDR3 bases are TGCGCCAGCAGCCAAGTTCTGAACACTGAAGCTTTCTTT. Its translation is CASSQVLNTEAFF. The gene calls are TRBV4-1 and TRBJ1-1; D gene uncertain. V was pared by 1 base and J by 0 bases, with 3 bases between. Germline V lookup: CDR1 MGHRA, CDR2 YSYEKL. This CDR3 comprises 13 residues.

The V call is TRBV5-1, the J call TRBJ1-2, with a possible D match to TRBD1 (6 bases). CDR1 SGHRS and CDR2 YFSETQ come from the germline V gene. Trimming removed 0 bases from V and 6 bases from J, with 12 bases in between. There are 14 residues in the CDR3. CDR3 in amino acids: CASSLGSGEDGYTF. CDR3 coding DNA: TGCGCCAGCAGCTTGGGGTCAGGGGAGGATGGCTACACCTTC.

This chain connects TRBV28 to TRBJ1-1; 7 positions agree with TRBD1. V gave up 8 bases and J gave up 5 bases; unmatched junction bases: 8. This CDR3 has 13 amino acids. Germline values: CDR1 MDHEN, CDR2 SYDVKM. CDR3 loop: CASVRQGGTEAFF. In DNA form, the CDR3 reads TGTGCCAGCGTCCGACAGGGAGGGACTGAAGCTTTCTTT.

V and J are TRBV12-3 or TRBV12-4 and TRBJ1-5; the D is unclear. V dropped 6 bases and J dropped 5 bases, with 11 bases sitting between them. There are 13 residues in the CDR3. The CDR3 coding sequence is TGTGCCAGCAGCATTGCCATCGATCAGCCCCAGCATTTT. This codes for CASSIAIDQPQHF.

This chain joins TRBV19 and TRBJ1-5, with a tentative D call TRBD1 (6 bases). The CDR3 has 15 residues. Per the germline V gene, CDR1 is LNHDA and CDR2 is SQIVND (reference sequence). The ends were cut back, 3 bases at V and 2 bases at J, with 11 bases in the middle. The CDR3 loop is CASSIRGLGNQPQHF. The CDR3 nucleotides read TGTGCCAGTAGTATTAGGGGGTTGGGCAATCAGCCCCAGCATTTT.

The chain is built from TRBV15 and TRBJ2-1; 10 bases agree with TRBD2. The CDR3 consists of 18 residues. The V segment lost 1 base and the J segment 8 bases; nucleotides outside the gene matches: 14. Germline CDR1 reads LNHNV; CDR2 reads YYDKDF (reference sequence). As DNA, the CDR3 is TGTGCCACCAGCAGAGCCCGATGGGGGCTAGCGGGAGAAGATGAGCAGTTCTTC. It encodes CATSRARWGLAGEDEQFF.

The rearrangement joins TRBV28 to TRBJ2-1; D gene unclear. CDR1 MDHEN and CDR2 SYDVKM come from the germline V gene. The CDR3 spans 13 residues. The CDR3 nucleotides read TGTGCTACCAATTTGCATCGAAGCAATGAGCAGTTCTTC. This sequence encodes CATNLHRSNEQFF.

Only a few counts were recorded for this clone. The rearrangement uses TRBV9 and TRBJ2-2; TRBD2 matches at 7 bases. Germline trimming cut 7 bases from V and 2 bases from J; bases unmatched to any gene: 5. The CDR3 consists of 14 residues. Germline CDR1 SGDLS, CDR2 YYNGEE. This CDR3 is CASRASGNTGELFF. In DNA, the CDR3 is TGTGCCAGCCGGGCTAGCGGAAACACCGGGGAGCTGTTTTTT.

This clone was seen just once. The V call is TRBV5-4, the J call TRBJ2-3, with D unclear. The CDR3 totals 16 residues. The V and J ends lost 4 bases and 6 bases respectively, with 21 bases between them. CDR1 is SGHNT, CDR2 YYREEE, per germline (reference sequence). The CDR3 DNA is TGTGCCAGCAGCCCCAAAACCTCCTCGGTCAAGGATACGCAGTATTTT. Translation: CASSPKTSSVKDTQYF.

The V call is TRBV9, the J call TRBJ2-7; the D call may be TRBD1 or TRBD2 (6 bases each). Trimming cost V 1 base and J 6 bases, with 11 bases left between them. The CDR3 runs 13 residues. CDR1 SGDLS and CDR2 YYNGEE come from the germline V gene. Here the CDR3 reads CASSVTGTGEQYF. The DNA for the CDR3 is TGTGCCAGCAGCGTAACAGGGACTGGCGAGCAGTACTTC.